A selection of T cell receptor beta chains follows, all from one sample in a study of cytomegalovirus exposure and HLA in healthy donors. The table came from immunoSEQ multiplex PCR; TCRdb's copy has only in-frame clones and leaves some out. In the table there are about 65,000 clones, approximately 82% of which are singletons. Sequenced sample: PBMCs. All receptors come from a girl between 5 and 17 years old in good health and CMV-seropositive. Both conserved end residues are trimmed from each CDR3. Clone size is given for some rows only: seen once, a few or many times, or a class if the clone is expanded.

>TRBV4-3|few
ASSQEAEPSSYEQY
>TRBV6-5|.
ASSTQLAPSYEQY
>TRBV9|.
ASSGQGAPEAF
>TRBV4-1|few
ASSQVLRTGAQNYGYT
>TRBV30|once
ASGGGPNEKLF
>TRBV6-5|few
ASSQRTQGEKLF
>TRBV6-5|.
ASRGTGRGNTIY
>TRBV2|few
ATKWGVDAEKLF
>TRBV29-1|.
SVDGGVGGELF
>TRBV7-2|.
ASSLTGNGFTEAF
>TRBV5-6|.
ASKLRGQGKPLH
>TRBV9|.
ASSDRGGLNTIY
>TRBV2|.
ASFDSAYEQY
>TRBV6-6|.
ASTSGRGLYEQY
>TRBV6-1|.
ASSRQGAWETQY
>TRBV4-3|.
ASSQDRGPGTEAF
>TRBV11-2|.
ASSSRRDYEQY
>TRBV6-6|.
ASSPPGQGPHEQF
>TRBV6-5|.
ASSRTDNQPQH
>TRBV2|few
ASSFRQGHQPQH
>TRBV6-5|.
ASAAYSGNTIY
>TRBV7-2|.
ASSPGLASSYEQY
>TRBV5-4|.
ASSLRGGSSYNEQF
>TRBV5-5|few
ASSRDNRVTHYGYT
>TRBV4-1|.
ASSQGGHEQF
>TRBV11-2|.
ASSPLAGSPYNEQF
>TRBV30|.
AWTGTRNEQF
>TRBV5-1|few
ASSTTGGDQPQH
>TRBV18|.
ARDRGRRNQPQH
>TRBV27|.
ASRRQGSYEQY
>TRBV5-4|.
ASSLGGQGARDTQY
>TRBV30|.
AWSLLGGVSEKLF
>TRBV6-5|few
ASSYASGPFNEQF
>TRBV28|.
ASSLYRDTGELF
>TRBV4-3|.
ASSPVSGRHYEQY
>TRBV7-2|once
ASSLRHLIYEQY
>TRBV25-1|.
ASSQERETAYNEQF
>TRBV6-5|.
ASSSPHRGLQETQY
>TRBV6-6|medium-sized
ASSYGQGGNEQF
>TRBV29-1|.
SVAGGTGVKGQPQH
>TRBV7-2|.
ASSRGGGPRGETQY
>TRBV28|.
ASSSQGRLSHGAF
>TRBV30|.
AWIEAGLANYGYT
>TRBV6-1|.
ASSTLADSYEQY
>TRBV13|once
ASSPDRDYNEQF
>TRBV30|.
AWGGLNQPQH
>TRBV6-6|.
ASSYGRGGVYNEQF
>TRBV7-2|.
ASSARGRTGELF
>TRBV7-2|.
ASSGGGQYYEQY
>TRBV5-8|.
ASSFRFGDRALYEQY
>TRBV7-2|.
ASSFPGLAVSKTGELF
>TRBV9|.
ASSVDFTGELF
>TRBV28|.
ASRGGAFYEQY
>TRBV15|.
ATSRPEKLFPEAF